This T cell receptor (beta chain) is drawn from a study of tumor and adjacent non-tumor tissue in lung cancer. Across the whole study: The patients, 10 men and 5 women, were about 30 to 85 with stage I to III disease. Each sample yielded around 4 million productive TCRbeta reads on average.

This sample's RNA came from whole unsorted tissue. Distant lung tissue was collected more than 3 cm away from the tumor edge. TCRbeta libraries were built with three rounds of nested PCR, modified from ARM-PCR. TCRdb re-derived calls from the multiplex PCR reads in MiXCR, one entry per CDR3 protein. Of some 99,000 distinct CDR3 sequences detected, 50% to 70% appear once; the ten largest clones hold roughly 19%. The ends were cut back, 4 bases at V and 5 bases at J, with 21 bases in the middle. CDR3 length: 16 amino acids. Germline V CDR1 and CDR2: SGHRS, YFSETQ. This TCR derives from a man between 60 and 75 years old with non-small cell lung cancer. The chain carries TRBV5-1 and TRBJ1-1, with a tentative D call TRBD1 (5 bases). Sequenced input: distant non-tumor lung tissue. This CDR3 reads CASSLNVGPSGTEAFF. The CDR3 nucleotides read TGCGCCAGCAGCCTAAACGTGGGACCCTCAGGGACTGAAGCTTTCTTT.